Described below is a single TCR beta chain sequence and its context. The target antigen is unknown. This sample was taken from a study of OX40 agonist ivuxolimab in advanced cancers. Overall study results and limits: Partial responders treated at 0.1-3.0 mg/kg exhibited clonal expansion among the lowest measured. The antigen specificity of the peripheral T cells (those that were expanded) was not determined.

Sequencing was performed with immunoSEQ multiplex PCR; in TCRdb, only in-frame clones are kept and a portion is missing. Altogether around 52,000 clones are present, about 83% being singletons, with the ten largest covering about 3.1%. This clonotype originated in an adult with an advanced solid tumor such as melanoma, head and neck, liver or kidney cancer. The specimen was CD4+ or CD8+ T cells sorted from blood, collected in a trial of the OX40 agonist ivuxolimab.

The chain's CDR3 is CASSLGVPTDTQYF. The CDR3 DNA follows: TGTGCCAGCAGCTTAGGGGTCCCCACAGATACGCAGTATTTT. The rearrangement joins TRBV7-6 to TRBJ2-3; D not certain. CDR1 is SGHVS, CDR2 FNYEAQ, per germline. The V end was cut by 1 base, the J end by 2 bases, with 7 bases between. CDR3 length equals 14 residues.